Listed below are T cell receptor beta chains from one sample, sequenced in a study of T-cell reconstitution after alpha-beta-depleted transplantation in children. TCRdb re-called the PCR reads with MiXCR, one entry per CDR3 protein. The table lists 530,000 or so distinct CDR3 sequences, roughly a quarter of them singletons. The sequenced sample was PBMCs, obtained before TCRalphabeta/CD19-depleted stem cell transplant. The receptors stem from a boy under three years old with Wiskott-Aldrich syndrome, due to receive a stem cell transplant. Each CDR3 is given with its conserved first and last residue. D genes are given only for firm matches.

d_call: -
j_call: TRBJ2-5
v_call: TRBV4-1
cdr3_aa: CASSQDPTFPLGETQYF

d_call: -
j_call: TRBJ2-1
v_call: TRBV28
cdr3_aa: CASSYLTGNEQFF

d_call: -
j_call: TRBJ2-7
v_call: TRBV30
cdr3_aa: CAWNPGAGEQYF

d_call: -
j_call: TRBJ2-7
v_call: TRBV4-1
cdr3_aa: CASSQVATKQYF

d_call: -
j_call: TRBJ2-5
v_call: TRBV9
cdr3_aa: CASSVGGSPFQETQYF

d_call: -
j_call: TRBJ2-4
v_call: TRBV15
cdr3_aa: CATSRPLRGLAKNIQYF

d_call: -
j_call: TRBJ2-6
v_call: TRBV7-9
cdr3_aa: CASSPITPGANVLTF

d_call: -
j_call: TRBJ2-1
v_call: TRBV5-1
cdr3_aa: CATGASGSYNEQFF

d_call: TRBD1
j_call: TRBJ1-2
v_call: TRBV7-2
cdr3_aa: CASSPRTGFYGYTF

d_call: -
j_call: TRBJ1-2
v_call: TRBV27
cdr3_aa: CASSFDRLGYTF

d_call: -
j_call: TRBJ1-5
v_call: TRBV12-3/TRBV12-4
cdr3_aa: CASSLASSPQHF

d_call: -
j_call: TRBJ1-2
v_call: TRBV5-1
cdr3_aa: CASSSYEWRESLYGYTF

d_call: -
j_call: TRBJ2-1
v_call: TRBV5-1
cdr3_aa: CASSLKDGMNEQFF

d_call: -
j_call: TRBJ1-2
v_call: TRBV15
cdr3_aa: CATSRDRQGNGYTF

d_call: -
j_call: TRBJ2-2
v_call: TRBV5-1
cdr3_aa: CASSLENSGRELFF

d_call: -
j_call: TRBJ1-3
v_call: TRBV12-3/TRBV12-4
cdr3_aa: CASSPGRPYSGNTIYF

d_call: -
j_call: TRBJ1-5
v_call: TRBV20-1
cdr3_aa: CSAPGWGENQPQHF

d_call: -
j_call: TRBJ1-1
v_call: TRBV28
cdr3_aa: CASSLSLSTRSNTEAFF

d_call: TRBD2
j_call: TRBJ2-6
v_call: TRBV5-1
cdr3_aa: CASSPRGAGANGLTF

d_call: -
j_call: TRBJ2-6
v_call: TRBV25-1
cdr3_aa: CASSELGDGSSGANVLTF

d_call: TRBD2
j_call: TRBJ2-7
v_call: TRBV30
cdr3_aa: CAWSVRLAVRLSYEQYF

d_call: -
j_call: TRBJ2-7
v_call: TRBV7-2
cdr3_aa: CASSYPGRDRSYEQYF

d_call: TRBD2
j_call: TRBJ2-3
v_call: TRBV7-9
cdr3_aa: CASSPPAGGGTQYF

d_call: TRBD2
j_call: TRBJ2-1
v_call: TRBV29-1
cdr3_aa: CSVEDSGGPEQFF

d_call: TRBD2
j_call: TRBJ2-1
v_call: TRBV24-1
cdr3_aa: CATSDGAASGSGNNEQFF

d_call: -
j_call: TRBJ2-1
v_call: TRBV10-3
cdr3_aa: CAISETDPENEQFF

d_call: -
j_call: TRBJ2-7
v_call: TRBV6-1
cdr3_aa: CASRTGTIDSYEQYF

d_call: TRBD2
j_call: TRBJ2-2
v_call: TRBV5-1
cdr3_aa: CASSPHGGANTGELFF

d_call: TRBD2
j_call: TRBJ2-1
v_call: TRBV5-1
cdr3_aa: CASSFRLALDEQFF

d_call: -
j_call: TRBJ2-1
v_call: TRBV9
cdr3_aa: CASSVIMRGHEQFF

d_call: -
j_call: TRBJ2-1
v_call: TRBV7-9
cdr3_aa: CASRDHGRGGGYNEQFF

d_call: -
j_call: TRBJ2-1
v_call: TRBV9
cdr3_aa: CASSTRDTTYNEQFF

d_call: -
j_call: TRBJ2-5
v_call: TRBV12-3/TRBV12-4
cdr3_aa: CASTLDGQVGGKTQYF

d_call: TRBD2
j_call: TRBJ2-3
v_call: TRBV5-1
cdr3_aa: CASSREGLAGVGSTDTQYF

d_call: TRBD2
j_call: TRBJ2-5
v_call: TRBV12-3/TRBV12-4
cdr3_aa: CASSAKGAGGYQETQYF

d_call: TRBD2
j_call: TRBJ2-7
v_call: TRBV24-1
cdr3_aa: CATSDSQSGSTYEQYF

d_call: -
j_call: TRBJ2-4
v_call: TRBV25-1
cdr3_aa: CASSDPGLAKNIQYF

d_call: TRBD1
j_call: TRBJ1-4
v_call: TRBV10-3
cdr3_aa: CAISESTDRGGEKLFF

d_call: TRBD1
j_call: TRBJ1-1
v_call: TRBV18
cdr3_aa: CASSPTQGLITEAFF

d_call: TRBD2
j_call: TRBJ2-1
v_call: TRBV20-1
cdr3_aa: CSASPTSGPYNEQFF